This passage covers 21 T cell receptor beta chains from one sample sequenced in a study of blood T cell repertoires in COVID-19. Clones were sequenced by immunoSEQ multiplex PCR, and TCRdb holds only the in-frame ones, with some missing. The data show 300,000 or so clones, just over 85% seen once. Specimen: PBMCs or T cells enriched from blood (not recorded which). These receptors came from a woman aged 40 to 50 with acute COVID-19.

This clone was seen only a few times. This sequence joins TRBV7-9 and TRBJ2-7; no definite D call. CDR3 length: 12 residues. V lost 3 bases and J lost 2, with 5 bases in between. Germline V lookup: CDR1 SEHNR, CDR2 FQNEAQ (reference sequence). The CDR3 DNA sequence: TGTGCCAGCAGCTTGCAGACCTACGAGCAGTACTTC. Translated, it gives CASSLQTYEQYF. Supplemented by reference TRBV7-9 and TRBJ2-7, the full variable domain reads DTGVSQNPRHKITKRGQNVTFRCDPISEHNRLYWYRQTLGQGPEFLTYFQNEAQLEKSRLLSDRFSAERPKGSFSTLEIQRTEQGDSAMYLCASSLQTYEQYFGPGTRLTVT.

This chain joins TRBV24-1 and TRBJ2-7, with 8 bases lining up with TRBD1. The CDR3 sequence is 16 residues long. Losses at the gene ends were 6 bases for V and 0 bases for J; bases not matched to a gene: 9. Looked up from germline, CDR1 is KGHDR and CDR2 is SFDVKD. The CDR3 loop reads CATSWHRGRVSYEQYF. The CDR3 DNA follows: TGTGCCACCAGTTGGCACAGGGGGAGAGTCTCCTACGAGCAGTACTTC.

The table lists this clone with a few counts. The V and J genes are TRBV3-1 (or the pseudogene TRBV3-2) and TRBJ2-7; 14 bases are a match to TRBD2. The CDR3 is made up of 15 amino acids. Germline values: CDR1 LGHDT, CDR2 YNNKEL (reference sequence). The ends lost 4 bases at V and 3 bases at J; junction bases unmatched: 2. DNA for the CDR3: TGTGCCAGCAGCCCGGGACTAGCGGGGGTCTACGAGCAGTACTTC. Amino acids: CASSPGLAGVYEQYF.

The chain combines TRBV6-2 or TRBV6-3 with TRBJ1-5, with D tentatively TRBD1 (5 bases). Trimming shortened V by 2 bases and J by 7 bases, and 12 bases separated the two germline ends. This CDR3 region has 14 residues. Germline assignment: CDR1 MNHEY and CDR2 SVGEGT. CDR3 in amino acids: CASSYPGGAQPQHF. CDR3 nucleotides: TGTGCCAGCAGTTACCCCGGGGGAGCCCAGCCCCAGCATTTT.

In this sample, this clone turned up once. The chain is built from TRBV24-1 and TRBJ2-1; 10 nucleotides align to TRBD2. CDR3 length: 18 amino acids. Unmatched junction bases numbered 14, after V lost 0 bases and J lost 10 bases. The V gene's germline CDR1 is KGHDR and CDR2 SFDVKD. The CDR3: CATSDLFAPAGGPGEQFF. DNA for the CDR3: TGTGCCACCAGTGATTTGTTTGCTCCAGCGGGAGGGCCGGGAGAGCAGTTCTTC.

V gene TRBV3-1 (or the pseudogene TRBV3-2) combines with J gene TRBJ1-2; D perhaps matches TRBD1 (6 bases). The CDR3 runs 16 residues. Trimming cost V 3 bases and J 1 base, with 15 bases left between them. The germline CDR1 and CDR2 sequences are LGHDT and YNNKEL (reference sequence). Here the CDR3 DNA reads TGTGCCAGCAGCCATTGGGACATGGGTAGTAACTATGGCTACACCTTC. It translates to CASSHWDMGSNYGYTF.

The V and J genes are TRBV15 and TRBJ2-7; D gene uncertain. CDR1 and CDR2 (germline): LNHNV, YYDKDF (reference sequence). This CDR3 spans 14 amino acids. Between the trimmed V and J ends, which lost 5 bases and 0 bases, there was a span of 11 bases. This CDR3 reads CATSLGRVSYEQYF. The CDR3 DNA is TGTGCCACCAGCTTGGGCCGCGTCTCCTACGAGCAGTACTTC.

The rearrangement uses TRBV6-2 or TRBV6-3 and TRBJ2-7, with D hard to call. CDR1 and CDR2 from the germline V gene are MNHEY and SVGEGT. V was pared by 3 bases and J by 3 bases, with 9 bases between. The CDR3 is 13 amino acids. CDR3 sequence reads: CASSYSSVYEQYF. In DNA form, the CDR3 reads TGTGCCAGCAGTTATTCGTCGGTCTACGAGCAGTACTTC.

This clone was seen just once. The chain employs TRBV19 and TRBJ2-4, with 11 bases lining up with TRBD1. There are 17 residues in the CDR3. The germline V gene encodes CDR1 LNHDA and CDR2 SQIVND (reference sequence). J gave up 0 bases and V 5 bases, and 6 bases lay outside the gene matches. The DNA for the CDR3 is TGTGCCAGTAGTCCCACCGGGACAGGGGGAGCCAAAAACATTCAGTACTTC. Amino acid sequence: CASSPTGTGGAKNIQYF. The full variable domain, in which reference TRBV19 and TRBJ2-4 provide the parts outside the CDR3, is DGGITQSPKYLFRKEGQNVTLSCEQNLNHDAMYWYRQDPGQGLRLIYYSQIVNDFQKGDIAEGYSVSREKKESFPLTVTSAQKNPTAFYLCASSPTGTGGAKNIQYFGAGTRLSVL.

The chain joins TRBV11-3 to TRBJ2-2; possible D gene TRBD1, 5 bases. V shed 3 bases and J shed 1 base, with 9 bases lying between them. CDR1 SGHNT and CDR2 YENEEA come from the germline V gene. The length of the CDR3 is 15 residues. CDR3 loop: CASSLGQGNTGELFF. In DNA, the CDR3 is TGTGCCAGCAGCTTGGGGCAGGGGAACACCGGGGAGCTGTTTTTT.

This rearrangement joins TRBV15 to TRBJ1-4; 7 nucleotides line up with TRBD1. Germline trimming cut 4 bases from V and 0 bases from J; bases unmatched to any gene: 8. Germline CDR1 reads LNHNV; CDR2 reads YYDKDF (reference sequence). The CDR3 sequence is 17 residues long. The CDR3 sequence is CATSTYQGDATNEKLFF. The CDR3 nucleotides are TGTGCCACCAGCACCTACCAGGGGGATGCAACTAATGAAAAACTGTTTTTT.

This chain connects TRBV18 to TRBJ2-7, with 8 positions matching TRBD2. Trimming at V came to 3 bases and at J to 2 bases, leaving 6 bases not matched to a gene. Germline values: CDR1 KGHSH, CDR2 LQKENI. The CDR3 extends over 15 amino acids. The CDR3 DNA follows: TGTGCCAGCTCACCTATAGAGCGGGGGACCTACGAGCAGTACTTC. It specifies CASSPIERGTYEQYF.

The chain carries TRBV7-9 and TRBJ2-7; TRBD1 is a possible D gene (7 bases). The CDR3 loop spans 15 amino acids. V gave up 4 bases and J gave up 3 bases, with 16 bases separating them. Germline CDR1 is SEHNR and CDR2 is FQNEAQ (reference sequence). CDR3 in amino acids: CASSSAGQSNYEQYF. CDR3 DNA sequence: TGTGCCAGCAGCTCCGCGGGACAGTCTAACTACGAGCAGTACTTC.

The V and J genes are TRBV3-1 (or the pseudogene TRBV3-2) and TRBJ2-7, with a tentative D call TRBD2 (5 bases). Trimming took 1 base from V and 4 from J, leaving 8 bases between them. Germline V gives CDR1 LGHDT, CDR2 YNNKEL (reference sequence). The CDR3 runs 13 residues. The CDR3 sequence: CASSQGLAYEQYF. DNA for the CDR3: TGTGCCAGCAGCCAAGGGCTAGCTTACGAGCAGTACTTC.

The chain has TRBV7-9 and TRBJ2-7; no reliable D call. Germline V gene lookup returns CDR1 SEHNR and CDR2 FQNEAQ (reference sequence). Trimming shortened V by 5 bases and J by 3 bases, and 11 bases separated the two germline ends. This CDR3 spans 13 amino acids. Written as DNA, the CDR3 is TGTGCCAGCAGCAACCACCACAGCTACGAGCAGTACTTC. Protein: CASSNHHSYEQYF.

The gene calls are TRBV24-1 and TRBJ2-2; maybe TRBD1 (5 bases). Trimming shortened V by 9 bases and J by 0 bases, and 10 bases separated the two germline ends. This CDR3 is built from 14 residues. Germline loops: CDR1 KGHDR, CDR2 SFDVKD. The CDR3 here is CATADRANTGELFF. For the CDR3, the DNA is TGTGCCACCGCCGACAGAGCGAACACCGGGGAGCTGTTTTTT.

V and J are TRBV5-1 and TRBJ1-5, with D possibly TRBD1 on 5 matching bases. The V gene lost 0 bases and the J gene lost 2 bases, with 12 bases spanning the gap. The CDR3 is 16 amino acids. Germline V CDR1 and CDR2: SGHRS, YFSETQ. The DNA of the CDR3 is TGCGCCAGCAGCTTGGGACAACCGGGGGGCAATCAGCCCCAGCATTTT. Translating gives CASSLGQPGGNQPQHF.

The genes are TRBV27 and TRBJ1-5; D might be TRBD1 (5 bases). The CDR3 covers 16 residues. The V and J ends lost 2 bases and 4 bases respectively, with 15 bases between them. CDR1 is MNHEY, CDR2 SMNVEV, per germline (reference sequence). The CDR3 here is CASSLEGRGVNQPQHF. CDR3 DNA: TGTGCCAGCAGTTTAGAGGGCCGGGGGGTTAATCAGCCCCAGCATTTT.

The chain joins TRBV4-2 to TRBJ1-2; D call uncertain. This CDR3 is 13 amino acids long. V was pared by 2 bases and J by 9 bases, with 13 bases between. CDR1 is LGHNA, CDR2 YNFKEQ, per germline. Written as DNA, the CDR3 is TGTGCCAGCAGCCAACAGGCTGTCCGGCGCTACACCTTC. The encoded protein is CASSQQAVRRYTF.

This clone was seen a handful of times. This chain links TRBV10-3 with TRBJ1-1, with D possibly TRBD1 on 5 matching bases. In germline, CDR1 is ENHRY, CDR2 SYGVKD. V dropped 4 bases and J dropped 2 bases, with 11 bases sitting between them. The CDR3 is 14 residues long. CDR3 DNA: TGTGCCATCAGTGTGGGGCAGAGTAACACTGAAGCTTTCTTT. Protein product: CAISVGQSNTEAFF.

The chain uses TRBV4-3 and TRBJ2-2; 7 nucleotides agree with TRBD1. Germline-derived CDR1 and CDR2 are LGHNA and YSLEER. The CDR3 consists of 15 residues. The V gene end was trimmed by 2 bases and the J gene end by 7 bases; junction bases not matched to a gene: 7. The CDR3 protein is CASSQLGTANGELFF. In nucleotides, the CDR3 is TGCGCCAGCAGCCAACTGGGGACAGCCAACGGGGAGCTGTTTTTT.